Listed below are T cell receptor beta chains from one sample, sequenced in a study of T cells after yellow fever vaccination. Via MiXCR, TCRdb re-called the 5' RACE reads, giving one row per CDR3 protein. The sample lists 65,000 to 90,000 distinct CDR3 sequences, about 14% seen once, with 20% to 25% in the top ten. The sample consisted of CD8+ T cells not binding an NS4B(214-222) dextramer, sorted from PBMCs, taken approximately 20 days after the first yellow fever vaccination. The origin of the receptors is a man between 18 and 29 years old who received the YFV17D yellow fever vaccine. CDR3s include the opening cysteine and the closing phenylalanine or tryptophan. Each record gives: J gene, D gene, CDR3 length, V gene, clone size, CDR3 DNA, CDR3 protein. D genes are given only for firm matches. The size field is filled for only some rows; it gives once, few, many or a size class.

>TRBJ1-1|NA|15|TRBV7-3|few
TGTGCCAGCAGCCTTTACGCTGCGCGGAACACTGAAGCTTTCTTT
CASSLYAARNTEAFF
>TRBJ1-5|NA|13|TRBV5-1|NA
TGCGCCAGCAGCTTGTCCCCGAATCAGCCCCAGCATTTT
CASSLSPNQPQHF
>TRBJ2-7|TRBD1|15|TRBV5-1|NA
TGCGCCAGCAGCCTCCGACAGGGGGCGAACGACGAGCAGTACTTC
CASSLRQGANDEQYF
>TRBJ1-5|NA|12|TRBV7-9|many
TGTGCCAGCAGCTTTGGGAATCAGCCCCAGCATTTT
CASSFGNQPQHF
>TRBJ2-3|NA|15|TRBV6-5|few
TGTGCCAGCAGTTACTCGGGGCGAGGGGCTGATACGCAGTATTTT
CASSYSGRGADTQYF
>TRBJ1-1|TRBD1|15|TRBV5-6|NA
TGTGCCAGCAGCTTGGGGACAGGGGGTCCCCGAGGAGCTTTCTTT
CASSLGTGGPRGAFF
>TRBJ2-6|NA|15|TRBV7-3|once
TGTGCCAGCAGCTCCCGCAGGGCTGGGGCCAACGTCCTGACTTTC
CASSSRRAGANVLTF
>TRBJ2-5|NA|15|TRBV12-3/TRBV12-4|NA
TGTGCCAGCAGTCCTACCGGGGGGCTCCAAGAGACCCAGTACTTC
CASSPTGGLQETQYF
>TRBJ1-1|NA|14|TRBV9|once
TGTGCCAGCAGCGCCGACAGCATGAACACTGAAGCTTTCTTT
CASSADSMNTEAFF
>TRBJ1-5|NA|16|TRBV28|NA
TGTGCCAGCAGTTTAGAGACAGCCGATAGCAATCAGCCCCAGCATTTT
CASSLETADSNQPQHF
>TRBJ1-1|NA|11|TRBV30|NA
TGTGCCTGGAGTGTGGGGTTTGAAGCTTTCTTT
CAWSVGFEAFF